This T cell receptor (beta chain) was captured in a study of neurological immune-mediated disorders. Many counts were recorded for this clonotype. TCRdb redid the calling of the 5' RACE reads with MiXCR, one entry per CDR3 protein. The sample holds about 48,000 distinct CDR3 sequences, under 2% seen once. Unsorted libraries came from 2 million PBMCs stored at -80 °C. The CDR3 runs 16 residues. The V gene's germline CDR1 is SGHRS and CDR2 YFSETQ. Trimming took off 0 bases at V and 0 bases at J, with 11 bases between the two ends. The chain recombines TRBV5-1 with TRBJ2-3; no firm D call. This TCR derives from a woman aged 40 to 49 with multiple sclerosis. The source material was PBMCs. The CDR3 here is CASSLGSAPSTDTQYF. DNA of the CDR3: TGCGCCAGCAGCTTGGGGTCGGCGCCCAGCACAGATACGCAGTATTTT.